One and the same sample provided the 32 T cell receptor beta chains below, sequenced in a study of CD8+CD57+ T cells in acquired aplastic anemia. The study profiled TCR beta VDJ and CDR3 using genomic DNA as template. TCRdb ran MiXCR on the reads and lists one entry per CDR3 protein. This table holds about 470,000 distinct CDR3 sequences, around a third found once. Patients chosen for sequencing had CD8+CD57+ cells that had expanded, as shown by flow cytometry. Input material: sorted CD4+, CD8+, or CD8+CD57+ T cells (not recorded which) from PBMCs. All receptors derive from a human donor with aplastic anemia.

This clonotype was picked up many times. V and J are TRBV25-1 and TRBJ1-2; D perhaps matches TRBD1 (5 bases). The CDR3 sequence is 14 residues long. From germline, CDR1 is MGHDK and CDR2 SYGVNS. V gave up 6 bases and J gave up 4 bases, with 15 bases separating them. The CDR3 is CASSRDSHVYGYTF. CDR3 coding DNA: TGTGCCAGCAGCCGGGACTCCCACGTCTATGGCTACACCTTC.

The CDR3 is CAISNPLEQYF. The CDR3 DNA reads TGTGCCATCAGTAACCCTCTCGAGCAGTACTTC. The chain is built from TRBV10-3 and TRBJ2-7; D ambiguous. The germline V gene encodes CDR1 ENHRY and CDR2 SYGVKD. The CDR3 has 11 amino acids. The germline V and J ends were trimmed by 5 bases and 6 bases, with 8 bases remaining between them.

The chain combines TRBV20-1 with TRBJ2-1, with TRBD2 identical over 8 bases. The length of the CDR3 is 13 residues. V lost 3 bases, J lost 2 bases, and 0 bases stayed unmatched. Germline CDR1 and CDR2: DFQATT and SNEGSKA (reference sequence). CDR3 nucleotides: TGCAGTGCTAGCGGGGGGGCCTACAATGAGCAGTTCTTC. This gives the protein CSASGGAYNEQFF.

This clonotype was picked up one time. The rearrangement links TRBV6-1 to TRBJ1-3; D ambiguous. CDR3 length equals 12 residues. V was clipped by 2 bases and J by 5 bases, with 4 bases between them. Germline CDR1 reads MNHNS; CDR2 reads SASEGT. CDR3 in DNA: TGTGCCAGCAGTGAAACCAGAAACACCATATATTTT. It translates to CASSETRNTIYF.

This clonotype turned up a few times. The gene calls are TRBV20-1 and TRBJ1-2, with TRBD1 as a possible D gene (5 bases). Trimming stripped 0 bases from V and 5 bases from J, with 22 bases between. Germline V gene data show CDR1 as DFQATT and CDR2 as SNEGSKA (reference sequence). The CDR3 is 17 amino acids. CDR3 coding DNA: TGCAGTGCTAGAGATCGCGGGTCGGGGCAGAAACAGTATGGCTACACCTTC. It translates to CSARDRGSGQKQYGYTF.

This chain uses TRBV11-2 with TRBJ1-2, with D possibly matching TRBD1 (5 bases). Germline assignment: CDR1 SGHAT and CDR2 FQNNGV. The ends were cut back, 0 bases at V and 1 base at J, with 12 bases in the middle. This CDR3 region has 16 residues. CDR3 DNA: TGTGCCAGCAGCTTAGAGGGGCGGGGGTTTAACTATGGCTACACCTTC. It codes for CASSLEGRGFNYGYTF.

On this clonotype itself: This may stem from a read error, because a much larger clone lies one nucleotide away. V is TRBV11-2 and J is TRBJ2-5; unclear D gene. CDR1 and CDR2 (germline): SGHAT, FQNNGV. The CDR3 length is 15 residues. CDR3 nucleotides: TGTGCCAGCAGCTTAGATGGCCTGCCCCAAGAGACCCGGTACTTC. Protein: CASSLDGLPQETRYF.

There are many counts of this clonotype. This CDR3 reads CASKTSGGSYEQYF. CDR3 in DNA: TGTGCCAGTAAAACTAGCGGGGGATCCTACGAGCAGTACTTC. This rearrangement joins TRBV19 to TRBJ2-7, with TRBD2 matching 11 bases. The junction had 3 bases not matched to a gene; V was cut back by 7 bases and J by 1 base. The CDR3 totals 14 residues. Germline V gives CDR1 LNHDA, CDR2 SQIVND (reference sequence).

This clonotype occurred a few times. The chain uses TRBV9 and TRBJ1-1; a possible D gene is TRBD1 (6 bases). Trimming stripped 3 bases from V and 0 bases from J, with 12 bases between. CDR1 and CDR2 (germline): SGDLS, YYNGEE. This CDR3 spans 15 amino acids. CDR3 DNA sequence: TGTGCCAGCAGCGAGTCCAGGGGCATGAACACTGAAGCTTTCTTT. This codes for CASSESRGMNTEAFF.

The CDR3 loop is CSARASGTYEQYF. In DNA form, the CDR3 reads TGCAGTGCTAGAGCCAGTGGGACTTACGAGCAGTACTTC. The rearrangement joins TRBV20-1 to TRBJ2-7, with D possibly matching TRBD2 (6 bases). V was clipped by 1 base and J by 4 bases, with 11 bases between them. CDR3 size: 13 residues. The germline gives CDR1 DFQATT, CDR2 SNEGSKA (reference sequence).

The CDR3 nucleotides are TGTGCCAGCAGCCGCGAGGGACAGATCCATAGCAATCAGCCCCAGCATTTT. Its protein is CASSREGQIHSNQPQHF. The V gene is TRBV7-3, the J gene TRBJ1-5; 7 bases fit TRBD1. Trimming cost V 5 bases and J 0 bases; bases outside gene matches: 10. Germline CDR1 and CDR2: SGHTA and FQGTGA. The CDR3 loop spans 17 amino acids.

This clonotype has more than one count but fewer than ten. V usage is TRBV13 and J usage is TRBJ2-3; D may be TRBD2 (5 bases). CDR3 length equals 16 residues. CDR1 and CDR2 from the germline V gene are PRHDT and FYEKMQ (reference sequence). V gave up 3 bases and J gave up 0 bases, with 13 bases separating them. This CDR3 reads CASSLRVGGSTDTQYF. CDR3 DNA: TGTGCCAGCAGCTTGCGGGTTGGCGGTAGCACAGATACGCAGTATTTT.

This sequence joins TRBV12-3 or TRBV12-4 and TRBJ2-3; 7 nucleotides agree with TRBD2. J gave up 2 bases and V 3 bases, and 5 bases lay outside the gene matches. The CDR3 contains 15 residues. CDR3 residues: CASSLGSGDTDTQYF. As DNA, the CDR3 is TGTGCCAGCAGTTTGGGGAGCGGGGACACAGATACGCAGTATTTT.

The chain uses TRBV19 and TRBJ1-6; no firm D call. Germline V gene sequence: CDR1 LNHDA, CDR2 SQIVND (reference sequence). Trimming took off 5 bases at V and 11 bases at J, with 16 bases between the two ends. This CDR3 comprises 14 residues. CDR3 in amino acids: CASSATSSRTPLHF. CDR3 nucleotides: TGTGCCAGTAGTGCCACCTCTAGTCGGACACCCCTCCACTTT. Filled out from reference TRBV19 and TRBJ1-6, the complete variable domain reads DGGITQSPKYLFRKEGQNVTLSCEQNLNHDAMYWYRQDPGQGLRLIYYSQIVNDFQKGDIAEGYSVSREKKESFPLTVTSAQKNPTAFYLCASSATSSRTPLHFGNGTRLTVT.

The V and J genes are TRBV19 and TRBJ1-1; D remains unclear. The length of the CDR3 is 12 residues. Trimming cost V 8 bases and J 0 bases, with 7 bases left between them. Germline-derived CDR1 and CDR2 are LNHDA and SQIVND (reference sequence). Here the CDR3 DNA reads TGTGCCAGTGGTCTGTTGAACACTGAAGCTTTCTTT. Protein: CASGLLNTEAFF.

The table lists this clonotype with many counts. J is TRBJ1-6 and V is TRBV2, with D possibly being TRBD1 (5 bases). CDR1 and CDR2 from the germline V gene are SNHLY and FYNNEI. The CDR3 runs to 15 residues. Trimming removed 4 bases at V and 5 bases at J, with 12 bases between. The CDR3 DNA reads TGTGCCAGCAGTGCGCAGGGCAGTAATAATTCACCCCTCCACTTT. It codes for CASSAQGSNNSPLHF.

About this clonotype: Since a much larger clone is just one base distant, this may be a read error. This chain connects TRBV20-1 to TRBJ1-1; maybe TRBD1 (5 bases). The CDR3 is 12 residues long. V lost 3 bases, J lost 5 bases, and 10 bases lay in between. The V gene's germline CDR1 is DFQATT and CDR2 SNEGSKA (reference sequence). The CDR3 DNA is TGCAGTGCTAGGGGAGCAGGGACTGAAGCTTTCTTT. Protein: CSARGAGTEAFF.

The rearrangement joins TRBV25-1 to TRBJ2-3; D perhaps matches TRBD2 (5 bases). The CDR3 loop spans 18 amino acids. Trimming pared 6 bases from V and 3 bases from J, leaving 25 bases between. In germline, CDR1 is MGHDK, CDR2 SYGVNS. CDR3 in amino acids: CASSLLSLSSGLTDTQYF. CDR3 in DNA: TGTGCCAGCAGCTTGCTATCCCTGTCTTCGGGGTTAACAGATACGCAGTATTTT.

There are many counts of this clonotype. V usage is TRBV9 and J usage is TRBJ2-7; D possibly matches TRBD1 or TRBD2 (6 bases each). The germline gives CDR1 SGDLS, CDR2 YYNGEE. V shed 5 bases and J shed 0 bases, with 12 bases lying between them. The CDR3 has 14 residues. CDR3 coding DNA: TGTGCCAGCAGTAGGGGGGTGAGCTCCTACGAGCAGTACTTC. Translation: CASSRGVSSYEQYF.

The chain joins TRBV2 to TRBJ2-2; 13 bases fit TRBD2. CDR3 length: 15 residues. Germline V gene sequence: CDR1 SNHLY, CDR2 FYNNEI. The V gene end was trimmed by 6 bases and the J gene end by 5 bases; junction bases not matched to a gene: 3. The CDR3 sequence is CASSAGLAGTGELFF. The CDR3 DNA follows: TGTGCCAGCAGCGCGGGACTAGCGGGGACCGGGGAGCTGTTTTTT.

By proportion, this clonotype is medium-sized. The rearrangement uses TRBV25-1 and TRBJ1-6; no firm D call. The length of the CDR3 is 15 residues. Germline assignment: CDR1 MGHDK and CDR2 SYGVNS. V was pared by 4 bases and J by 7 bases, with 14 bases between. The CDR3 sequence: CASSVTATWNSPLHF. The CDR3 coding sequence is TGTGCCAGCAGTGTTACGGCAACGTGGAATTCACCCCTCCACTTT.

The rearrangement joins TRBV6-2 or TRBV6-3 to TRBJ1-5; no reliable D call. In germline, CDR1 is MNHEY, CDR2 SVGEGT. The CDR3 contains 12 residues. Trimming took 6 bases from V and 4 from J, leaving 7 bases between them. The CDR3 sequence is CASSDPNQPQHF. CDR3 DNA sequence: TGTGCCAGCAGCGACCCGAATCAGCCCCAGCATTTT.

This clonotype was detected only once. The gene calls are TRBV6-7 and TRBJ2-3; TRBD2 matches at 7 bases. TRBV6-7 is given ORF status, its function remaining uncertain. V dropped 8 bases and J dropped 3; count of bases not matched to a gene: 14. CDR3 length: 16 amino acids. The CDR3 sequence: CASDVGGLPGTDTQYF. The CDR3 DNA reads TGTGCCAGCGATGTGGGGGGACTACCCGGGACAGATACGCAGTATTTT.

In the case of this clonotype: This may come from a read error, since a much larger clone is one base off. The chain uses TRBV5-1 and TRBJ1-5; D is undetermined. V dropped 2 bases and J dropped 8 bases, with 11 bases sitting between them. CDR1 and CDR2 from the germline V gene are SGHRS and YFSETQ. CDR3 length equals 13 residues. CDR3 nucleotide sequence: TGCGCCAGCAGCTTAGATTTCCTGGAGCCCCAGCATTTT. Amino acids: CASSLDFLEPQHF.

This chain links TRBV19 with TRBJ1-2; D is ambiguous. Trimming left V 0 bases short and J 4 bases short, with 9 bases between. The CDR3 contains 14 residues. CDR1 and CDR2 from the germline V gene are LNHDA and SQIVND (reference sequence). The CDR3 spells CASSIDPNIYGYTF. The CDR3 region has the DNA TGTGCCAGTAGTATAGATCCCAACATCTATGGCTACACCTTC.

As to this clonotype: A read error may produce the germline difference seen at one junction end. The gene calls are TRBV2 and TRBJ1-6; a weak D match, TRBD1 (5 bases). The CDR3 consists of 15 residues. Germline V gene sequence: CDR1 SNHLY, CDR2 FYNNEI. CDR3 in amino acids: CARSNRGGNGSPLHF. The CDR3 coding sequence is TGTGCCCGCAGTAACCGCGGGGGTAACGGTTCACCCCTCCACTTT.

This clonotype turned up a few times. The chain is built from TRBV12-5 and TRBJ1-3, with 7 bases aligning to TRBD1. The J segment lost 4 bases and the V segment lost 2 bases, leaving 2 bases of the junction unmatched. The germline CDR1 and CDR2 sequences are LGHNT and FRNRAP. The CDR3 consists of 14 residues. The CDR3 spells CASGLSGGGNTIYF. CDR3 DNA: TGTGCTAGTGGTTTGTCAGGGGGAGGAAACACCATATATTTT.

About this clonotype: This may be a read error, as it is one base from a much larger clone. The gene calls are TRBV6-1 and TRBJ1-2; weak D call: TRBD1 (5 bases). CDR3 size: 15 residues. Per the germline V gene, CDR1 is MNHNS and CDR2 is SASEGT. The V gene lost 3 bases and the J gene lost 7 bases, with 18 bases spanning the gap. The CDR3 region has the DNA TGTGCCAGCAGTGAGGCGGGGGGAGCGTACTGTGGCTACACCTTC. Amino acid sequence: CASSEAGGAYCGYTF.

This chain joins TRBV5-4 and TRBJ2-7, with TRBD2 matching over 7 bases. Germline V gene sequence: CDR1 SGHNT, CDR2 YYREEE (reference sequence). After removal of 3 bases from V and 3 bases from J, the junction contained 6 bases not matched to a gene. The CDR3 extends over 14 amino acids. The CDR3 is CASSYGRGVYEQYF. CDR3 DNA: TGTGCCAGCAGCTACGGACGGGGGGTCTACGAGCAGTACTTC.

Note on this clonotype: The conserved phenylalanine or tryptophan normally closing the CDR3 is absent here, so this likely arose from a read error. CDR3 loop: CASSESSPLHS. The CDR3, as DNA: TGTGCCAGCAGTGAGTCCTCACCCCTCCACTCT. The J gene is TRBJ1-6, the V gene TRBV6-2 or TRBV6-3; D is uncertain. Trimming took 5 bases from V and 10 from J, leaving 6 bases between them. CDR3 length: 11 residues. The germline V gene encodes CDR1 MNHEY and CDR2 SVGEGT.

The rearrangement links TRBV19 to TRBJ1-2; D ambiguous. The V end was cut by 5 bases, the J end by 7 bases, with 17 bases between. The CDR3 consists of 14 residues. Germline assignment: CDR1 LNHDA and CDR2 SQIVND (reference sequence). This CDR3 is CASSLWSTGRGYTF. The DNA of the CDR3 is TGTGCCAGTAGTTTATGGTCGACCGGTCGTGGCTACACCTTC. Based on the CDR3 plus reference TRBV19 and TRBJ1-2, the full variable domain is DGGITQSPKYLFRKEGQNVTLSCEQNLNHDAMYWYRQDPGQGLRLIYYSQIVNDFQKGDIAEGYSVSREKKESFPLTVTSAQKNPTAFYLCASSLWSTGRGYTFGSGTRLTVV.

This clonotype was recorded a few times. J is TRBJ2-5 and V is TRBV7-9; TRBD1 might be the D (5 bases). V dropped 3 bases and J dropped 2 bases, with 16 bases sitting between them. Germline CDR1 reads SEHNR; CDR2 reads FQNEAQ (reference sequence). The CDR3 has 16 residues. The CDR3 nucleotides are TGTGCCAGCAGCTTGGACGGCGGTAGGGGACAAGAGACCCAGTACTTC. Its translation is CASSLDGGRGQETQYF.